The next 23 T cell receptor beta chains were all read from a single sample in a study of response to subunit inactivated influenza vaccine (dated by TCRdb to between 2017 and 2018). Library preparation was by RT-PCR. The listed sequencing device is Illumina HiSeq 2500. TCRdb's own reprocessing of the public reads used fastp at Q25 and MiXCR and kept productive beta chains. Every CDR3 protein is listed once, alongside the most common genes and DNA of its rows. The sample table lists about 500,000 distinct CDR3 sequences, about 15% of them with a count of one. Jointly, the top ten make up 3% to 3.5% of the sample. The sample was CD4+ T cells sorted from PBMCs, taken around 25 months after vaccination. Receptors originate from a man between 50 and 69 years old who received an inactivated influenza vaccine. Donor details come from another sample of the same person, matched by shared clones.

The gene calls are TRBV7-2 and TRBJ1-2; D remains ambiguous. This CDR3 region has 14 residues. Trimming stripped 6 bases from V and 0 bases from J, with 11 bases between. Germline loops: CDR1 SGHTA, CDR2 FQGNSA. The CDR3 DNA sequence: TGTGCCAGCAGTCTCCGATCCCCTAACTATGGCTACACCTTC. The encoded protein is CASSLRSPNYGYTF.

CDR3 nucleotide sequence: TGCGCCAGCAGCTTTGTGGCTATGAACACTGAAGCTTTCTTT. This encodes CASSFVAMNTEAFF. This chain links TRBV5-1 with TRBJ1-1, with D uncertain. Germline V gives CDR1 SGHRS, CDR2 YFSETQ. The length of the CDR3 is 14 residues. Trimming shortened V by 2 bases and J by 0 bases, and 8 bases separated the two germline ends. Complete variable domain (other parts from reference TRBV5-1 and TRBJ1-1): KAGVTQTPRYLIKTRGQQVTLSCSPISGHRSVSWYQQTPGQGLQFLFEYFSETQRNKGNFPGRFSGRQFSNSRSEMNVSTLELGDSALYLCASSFVAMNTEAFFGQGTRLTVV.

The chain is built from TRBV28 and TRBJ2-7, with 14 bases matching TRBD2. The germline V gene has CDR1 MDHEN and CDR2 SYDVKM. The CDR3 has 18 residues. J gave up 6 bases and V 3 bases, and 13 bases lay outside the gene matches. The CDR3 DNA is TGTGCCAGCAGTTTGGCGCTACCCGGGACTAGCGGGAGATCCGAGCAGTACTTC. This translates into CASSLALPGTSGRSEQYF.

This rearrangement joins TRBV9 to TRBJ2-2; D remains ambiguous. V was cut by 0 bases and J by 2 bases, with 8 bases left in between. The CDR3 has 15 residues. The germline CDR1 and CDR2 sequences are SGDLS and YYNGEE. The CDR3 loop is CASSVGLLNTGELFF. CDR3 nucleotide sequence: TGTGCCAGCAGCGTAGGGCTACTCAACACCGGGGAGCTGTTTTTT.

V usage is TRBV11-2 and J usage is TRBJ2-3, with D hard to call. Deletions cut 5 bases from V and 3 bases from J, with 15 bases between. Per germline, CDR1 SGHAT and CDR2 FQNNGV. CDR3 size: 15 residues. CDR3 coding DNA: TGTGCCAGCAGCCCCCGTCGTTATGGGACAGATACGCAGTATTTT. Its translation: CASSPRRYGTDTQYF.

This clonotype was seen more than once but under ten times. This chain uses TRBV10-2 with TRBJ1-4; tentative D call: TRBD1 (5 bases). Trimming removed 2 bases at V and 7 bases at J, with 17 bases between. This CDR3 is built from 16 residues. Germline V gene data show CDR1 as WSHSY and CDR2 as SAAADI. CDR3 coding DNA: TGCGCCAGCAGTGAGACAGCAGGGATATCCGGTGAAAAACTGTTTTTT. Translated: CASSETAGISGEKLFF.

This clonotype was seen ten or more times. V usage is TRBV24-1 and J usage is TRBJ2-1; 10 bases map to TRBD2. Trimming removed 5 bases from V and 5 bases from J; junction bases left unmatched: 5. The CDR3 has 15 amino acids. CDR1 and CDR2 (germline): KGHDR, SFDVKD. The CDR3 sequence is CATSARLAGDNEQFF. The DNA of the CDR3 is TGTGCCACCAGTGCCCGCCTAGCGGGGGACAATGAGCAGTTCTTC.

This clonotype occurred a few times. DNA for the CDR3: TGTGCCAGCCAACTCCTTCGCAATCAGCCCCAGCATTTT. Protein sequence: CASQLLRNQPQHF. The chain joins TRBV10-3 to TRBJ1-5; D remains unclear. Trimming left V 10 bases short and J 2 bases short, with 12 bases between. Germline lookup yields CDR1 ENHRY and CDR2 SYGVKD. The CDR3 is made up of 13 amino acids.

The sample holds a few counts of this clonotype. As DNA, the CDR3 is TGTGCCAGCAGCGGCGAGGGGAGGTCGACTGAAGCTTTCTTT. Its translation is CASSGEGRSTEAFF. V usage is TRBV7-8 and J usage is TRBJ1-1, with D possibly matching TRBD1 (5 bases). The CDR3 covers 14 residues. V lost 5 bases, J lost 5 bases, and 15 bases lay in between. CDR1 and CDR2 from the germline V gene are SGHVS and FQNEAQ.

This clonotype turned up a few times. J is TRBJ2-3 and V is TRBV6-2 or TRBV6-3, with 11 bases aligning to TRBD2. The germline V gene has CDR1 MNHEY and CDR2 SVGEGT. The CDR3 is 15 amino acids. The V segment lost 6 bases and the J segment 1 base; nucleotides outside the gene matches: 3. CDR3 sequence: CASRKLAGGTDTQYF. Here the CDR3 DNA reads TGTGCCAGCAGAAAACTAGCGGGAGGCACAGATACGCAGTATTTT.

In its sample, this clonotype was seen a few times. The genes are TRBV4-2 and TRBJ2-7, with a tentative D call TRBD1 (7 bases). The CDR3 has 14 amino acids. Deletions cut 11 bases from V and 2 bases from J, with 19 bases between. Per germline, CDR1 LGHNA and CDR2 YNFKEQ. The CDR3 coding sequence is TGTGCCGTTTCCCCCGGCAGGGGGGCCTACGAGCAGTACTTC. Translation gives CAVSPGRGAYEQYF.

This clonotype was observed a few times. The chain has TRBV5-4 and TRBJ2-7, with D possibly being TRBD1 or TRBD2 (5 bases each). The length of the CDR3 is 14 residues. Trimming pared 4 bases from V and 3 bases from J, leaving 14 bases between. CDR1 is SGHNT, CDR2 YYREEE, per germline (reference sequence). The CDR3 protein is CASSRRDHDYEQYF. The CDR3 DNA sequence: TGTGCCAGCAGCCGCAGGGACCACGACTACGAGCAGTACTTC.

This clonotype has at least ten counts. The chain employs TRBV7-6 and TRBJ1-4; 7 nucleotides line up with TRBD1. Germline loops: CDR1 SGHVS, CDR2 FNYEAQ. V trimming: 0 bases; J trimming: 1 base; junction bases outside the gene matches: 2. The CDR3 sequence is 16 residues long. The CDR3 reads CASSLAYRGTNEKLFF. CDR3 DNA sequence: TGTGCCAGCAGCTTAGCCTACAGGGGAACTAATGAAAAACTGTTTTTT.

This clonotype was counted between two and nine times. The V and J genes are TRBV5-1 and TRBJ2-3, with 11 nucleotides matching TRBD2. The CDR3 length is 16 residues. J lost 4 bases, V lost 0 bases, and 4 bases had no gene match. From germline, CDR1 is SGHRS and CDR2 YFSETQ. CDR3 loop: CASSLGVAGGADTQYF. Written as DNA, the CDR3 is TGCGCCAGCAGCTTGGGAGTAGCGGGAGGGGCAGATACGCAGTATTTT.

This clonotype was counted only a few times. The chain recombines TRBV2 with TRBJ1-4; D remains unclear. CDR3 size: 15 residues. The germline V and J ends were trimmed by 7 bases and 0 bases, with 12 bases remaining between them. Germline CDR1 SNHLY, CDR2 FYNNEI. Here the CDR3 reads CASTKAEATNEKLFF. CDR3 DNA sequence: TGTGCCAGCACCAAGGCCGAGGCAACTAATGAAAAACTGTTTTTT.

This chain links TRBV7-2 with TRBJ2-7, with TRBD2 identical over 8 bases. J gave up 6 bases and V 5 bases, and 12 bases lay outside the gene matches. Germline values: CDR1 SGHTA, CDR2 FQGNSA. The CDR3 consists of 15 residues. The CDR3 DNA reads as TGTGCCAGCAGCCTCGGGACTAGTCCTCCTCTCGAGCAGTACTTC. It codes for CASSLGTSPPLEQYF.

The J gene is TRBJ2-1, the V gene TRBV7-3, with D uncertain. Per germline, CDR1 SGHTA and CDR2 FQGTGA. This CDR3 is 16 amino acids long. V shed 3 bases and J shed 3 bases, with 15 bases lying between them. In DNA form, the CDR3 reads TGTGCCAGCAGCTTTCTAGTAAACAGAAACTACAATGAGCAGTTCTTC. As protein: CASSFLVNRNYNEQFF.

The rearrangement joins TRBV4-2 to TRBJ2-5, with 8 bases aligning to TRBD2. Germline V gene sequence: CDR1 LGHNA, CDR2 YNFKEQ. V shed 1 base, J shed 5 bases, and the junction held 9 bases outside the gene matches. The CDR3 has 16 amino acids. This CDR3 is CASSQAGSGRGETQYF. The CDR3 bases are TGTGCCAGCAGCCAAGCCGGGAGCGGGAGAGGTGAGACCCAGTACTTC.

There are a few counts of this clonotype. J is TRBJ2-4 and V is TRBV5-1, with no clear D. This CDR3 is built from 15 residues. Per the germline V gene, CDR1 is SGHRS and CDR2 is YFSETQ. V shed 0 bases and J shed 2 bases, with 9 bases lying between them. CDR3 in amino acids: CASSLVLGPKNIQYF. The CDR3 DNA is TGCGCCAGCAGCTTGGTGTTAGGACCCAAAAACATTCAGTACTTC.

This clonotype was counted a few times. For the CDR3, the DNA is TGTGCCAGCAGCCTACAGACAGGGGTTCTCCCTGGACCCCTCCACTTT. This codes for CASSLQTGVLPGPLHF. The chain links TRBV11-2 to TRBJ1-6; 8 bases match TRBD1. CDR3 length: 16 amino acids. V gave up 5 bases and J gave up 12 bases; unmatched junction bases: 15. Germline lookup yields CDR1 SGHAT and CDR2 FQNNGV. Combining the CDR3 with reference TRBV11-2 and TRBJ1-6 gives the whole variable domain EAGVAQSPRYKIIEKRQSVAFWCNPISGHATLYWYQQILGQGPKLLIQFQNNGVVDDSQLPKDRFSAERLKGVDSTLKIQPAKLEDSAVYLCASSLQTGVLPGPLHFGNGTRLTVT.

This chain uses TRBV3-1 with TRBJ2-2, with TRBD1 identical over 10 bases. The length of the CDR3 is 15 residues. The germline V gene has CDR1 LGHDT and CDR2 YNNKEL (reference sequence). V shed 4 bases, J shed 3 bases, and the junction held 2 bases outside the gene matches. The CDR3 DNA reads TGTGCCAGCAGCCCGACAGGGGGCCACACCGGGGAGCTGTTTTTT. This translates into CASSPTGGHTGELFF. Combining the CDR3 with reference TRBV3-1 and TRBJ2-2 gives the whole variable domain DTAVSQTPKYLVTQMGNDKSIKCEQNLGHDTMYWYKQDSKKFLKIMFSYNNKELIINETVPNRFSPKSPDKAHLNLHINSLELGDSAVYFCASSPTGGHTGELFFGEGSRLTVL.

The V and J genes are TRBV5-1 and TRBJ2-7, with 9 positions matching TRBD1. Germline V gives CDR1 SGHRS, CDR2 YFSETQ. CDR3 length equals 15 residues. The trim removed 0 bases at V and 6 bases at J, leaving 7 bases unmatched. The CDR3 DNA is TGCGCCAGCAGCTTGGCCGGGACAGGGTCAACCGAGCAGTACTTC. Amino acid sequence: CASSLAGTGSTEQYF.

The chain combines TRBV10-3 with TRBJ1-5, with D possibly TRBD1 on 5 matching bases. With 10 bases removed from V and 0 bases from J, the gap between germline ends came to 13 bases. The CDR3 covers 14 residues. Germline-derived CDR1 and CDR2 are ENHRY and SYGVKD. This CDR3 is CANPTELSNQPQHF. The CDR3 bases are TGTGCCAACCCGACAGAACTTAGCAATCAGCCCCAGCATTTT.